These 24 T cell receptor beta chains were all obtained from the same sample, sequenced in a study of T cell responses to AZD1222 COVID-19 vaccine. Produced via immunoSEQ multiplex PCR; TCRdb's table is partial and in-frame only. There are fewer than 200,000 clones in the sample; more than 80% occur only once, and 4% to 4.5% lies in the top ten. This sample comprised peripheral blood, obtained 28 days after the second dose of the MenACWY control vaccine. Receptors were obtained from an adult who received the MenACWY meningococcal vaccine as a control.

The CDR3 sequence: CAWSATGTGELFF. CDR3 DNA sequence: TGTGCCTGGAGTGCGACAGGGACCGGGGAGCTGTTTTTT. This chain links TRBV30 with TRBJ2-2; 7 positions match TRBD1. J lost 5 bases, V lost 1 base, and 1 base had no gene match. CDR1 and CDR2 (germline): GTSNPN, SVGIG (reference sequence). This CDR3 is built from 13 residues.

J is TRBJ2-5 and V is TRBV29-1, with 7 bases aligning to TRBD2. The germline V gene has CDR1 SQVTM and CDR2 ANQGSEA. The V segment lost 6 bases and the J segment 4 bases; nucleotides outside the gene matches: 26. The CDR3 has 19 residues. The CDR3 nucleotides are TGCAGCGTGGGAGGACCGCGCTGGCCTGGCGGGAGTTCGGGAGAGACCCAGTACTTC. It codes for CSVGGPRWPGGSSGETQYF.

The rearrangement uses TRBV29-1 and TRBJ2-7, with D tentatively TRBD1 (5 bases). Germline CDR1 and CDR2: SQVTM and ANQGSEA. This CDR3 spans 11 amino acids. V lost 6 bases, J lost 3 bases, and 9 bases lay in between. As DNA, the CDR3 is TGCAGCGTACTCAGGGACTACGAGCAGTACTTC. This translates into CSVLRDYEQYF.

The rearrangement uses TRBV6-6 and TRBJ2-1, with D perhaps given as TRBD1 or TRBD2 (6 bases each). The germline V gene encodes CDR1 MNHNY and CDR2 SVGAGI (reference sequence). The V gene lost 7 bases and the J gene lost 2 bases, with 18 bases spanning the gap. CDR3 length: 16 amino acids. CDR3: CASTPTWGATYNEQFF. Written as DNA, the CDR3 is TGTGCCAGCACCCCAACTTGGGGGGCGACCTACAATGAGCAGTTCTTC.

The chain uses TRBV12-5 and TRBJ1-1; the D is unclear. The germline V gene has CDR1 LGHNT and CDR2 FRNRAP. The CDR3 loop spans 14 amino acids. V was shortened by 3 bases and J by 4 bases, with 12 bases between the two germline ends. The CDR3 region has the DNA TGTGCTAGTGGTTTAATGGATATTGGCACTGAAGCTTTCTTT. It is translated as CASGLMDIGTEAFF. Complete variable domain (other parts from reference TRBV12-5 and TRBJ1-1): DARVTQTPRHKVTEMGQEVTMRCQPILGHNTVFWYRQTMMQGLELLAYFRNRAPLDDSGMPKDRFSAEMPDATLATLKIQPSEPRDSAVYFCASGLMDIGTEAFFGQGTRLTVV.

The CDR3: CASSPPPSTDTQYF. The CDR3 DNA sequence: TGTGCCAGTAGTCCTCCCCCTAGCACAGATACGCAGTATTTT. J is TRBJ2-3 and V is TRBV19; D is ambiguous. This CDR3 is built from 14 residues. V was clipped by 5 bases and J by 0 bases, with 9 bases between them. The germline gives CDR1 LNHDA, CDR2 SQIVND (reference sequence).

CDR3 sequence: CASSSGLGGTYNEQFF. CDR3 in DNA: TGTGCCAGCAGCTCTGGACTAGGAGGAACCTACAATGAGCAGTTCTTC. This sequence joins TRBV9 and TRBJ2-1; 7 bases are a match to TRBD2. Germline CDR1 is SGDLS and CDR2 is YYNGEE. With V trimmed by 4 bases and J by 2 bases, 9 bases remained unmatched. CDR3 length equals 16 residues.

V and J are TRBV4-1 and TRBJ2-3; the match to TRBD1 covers 8 bases. CDR1 and CDR2 (germline): MGHRA, YSYEKL. The V gene end was trimmed by 3 bases and the J gene end by 1 base; junction bases not matched to a gene: 3. This CDR3 comprises 15 residues. The chain's CDR3 is CASSHQDRGTDTQYF. CDR3 sequence (DNA): TGCGCCAGCAGCCACCAGGACAGGGGCACAGATACGCAGTATTTT.

V gene TRBV18 combines with J gene TRBJ1-1, with a weak D call TRBD1 (6 bases). From germline, CDR1 is KGHSH and CDR2 LQKENI. V was shortened by 2 bases and J by 4 bases, with 17 bases between the two germline ends. The CDR3 consists of 16 residues. The CDR3 sequence is CASSPRSPGGGTEAFF. CDR3 bases: TGTGCCAGCTCACCAAGGTCTCCGGGAGGGGGCACTGAAGCTTTCTTT.

The chain employs TRBV5-1 and TRBJ2-7; D is unclear. The CDR3 runs 11 residues. Germline V gene data show CDR1 as SGHRS and CDR2 as YFSETQ. V lost 3 bases to trimming and J lost 5 bases, with 6 bases between them. DNA of the CDR3: TGCGCCAGCAGCTACCGCGACGAGCAGTACTTC. Protein sequence: CASSYRDEQYF.

This clone was counted between two and nine times. The chain carries TRBV5-5 and TRBJ2-7; 8 nucleotides align to TRBD1. Germline-derived CDR1 and CDR2 are SGHKS and YYEKEE (reference sequence). V was clipped by 4 bases and J by 4 bases; unmatched bases: 13. The CDR3 covers 16 residues. CDR3 coding DNA: TGTGCCAGCAGCGCTCCTATCAATAGACAGGGGTACGAGCAGTACTTC. Amino acid sequence: CASSAPINRQGYEQYF.

This sequence joins TRBV6-5 and TRBJ1-1, with D uncertain. The CDR3 is 10 amino acids. Trimming left V 6 bases short and J 6 bases short, with 5 bases between. Germline V lookup: CDR1 MNHEY, CDR2 SVGAGI. CDR3 sequence (DNA): TGTGCCAGCAGATCCCCTGAAGCTTTCTTT. Encoded protein: CASRSPEAFF.

J is TRBJ1-2 and V is TRBV5-6; possibly TRBD1 for D (5 bases). With 1 base removed from V and 5 bases from J, the gap between germline ends came to 9 bases. This CDR3 region has 13 residues. Per germline, CDR1 SGHDT and CDR2 YYEEEE. In nucleotides, the CDR3 is TGTGCCAGCAGCTTGTCGGGGGGTTATGGCTACACCTTC. Translated, it gives CASSLSGGYGYTF. The full variable domain, in which reference TRBV5-6 and TRBJ1-2 provide the parts outside the CDR3, is DAGVTQSPTHLIKTRGQQVTLRCSPKSGHDTVSWYQQALGQGPQFIFQYYEEEERQRGNFPDRFSGHQFPNYSSELNVNALLLGDSALYLCASSLSGGYGYTFGSGTRLTVV.

This clone was picked up a small number of times. The genes are TRBV4-2 and TRBJ2-3, with TRBD2 identical over 9 bases. Germline CDR1 LGHNA, CDR2 YNFKEQ. The CDR3 covers 19 residues. Trimming took 0 bases from V and 0 from J; bases not matched to a gene: 10. As DNA, the CDR3 is TGTGCCAGCAGCCAAGATAAGGGCCTAGCGGGATCTAGCACAGATACGCAGTATTTT. This sequence encodes CASSQDKGLAGSSTDTQYF.

The chain carries TRBV10-1 and TRBJ2-1; TRBD2 matches 11 bases. CDR3 length: 15 residues. V lost 4 bases to trimming and J lost 5 bases; unmatched junction nucleotides: 4. Germline CDR1 WNHNN, CDR2 SYGVQD (reference sequence). CDR3 in DNA: TGCGCCAGCAGTGGTTCACTAGCGGGGGACAATGAGCAGTTCTTC. Translation: CASSGSLAGDNEQFF.

The chain couples TRBV24-1 to TRBJ2-1, with D unclear. Germline V gene lookup returns CDR1 KGHDR and CDR2 SFDVKD. The V end lost 2 bases, the J end lost 2 bases, and 9 bases lay between the germline ends. The CDR3 totals 15 residues. CDR3 protein: CATSDWDAPYNEQFF. DNA for the CDR3: TGTGCCACCAGTGATTGGGATGCACCCTACAATGAGCAGTTCTTC.

This chain connects TRBV6-5 to TRBJ2-7; tentatively, D is TRBD1 (7 bases). The CDR3 covers 15 residues. V lost 7 bases and J lost 3, with 19 bases in between. Germline V gives CDR1 MNHEY, CDR2 SVGAGI. This CDR3 is CASKVGGGSHYEQYF. Here the CDR3 DNA reads TGTGCCAGCAAAGTTGGAGGGGGCAGTCACTACGAGCAGTACTTC.

The rearrangement uses TRBV5-1 and TRBJ2-5, with 13 nucleotides matching TRBD2. The CDR3 loop spans 16 amino acids. Germline V gene lookup returns CDR1 SGHRS and CDR2 YFSETQ. After removal of 4 bases from V and 2 bases from J, the junction contained 5 bases not matched to a gene. CDR3 amino acids: CASSTGTSGTQETQYF. The CDR3 DNA follows: TGCGCCAGCAGCACCGGGACTAGCGGGACTCAAGAGACCCAGTACTTC.

This clone was recorded only once. The chain employs TRBV5-1 and TRBJ1-4, with a possible D match to TRBD1 (6 bases). With 3 bases removed from V and 4 bases from J, the gap between germline ends came to 13 bases. Germline CDR1 is SGHRS and CDR2 is YFSETQ. The CDR3 spans 15 residues. This CDR3 is CASSWVDSFNEKLFF. For the CDR3, the DNA is TGCGCCAGCAGCTGGGTGGACAGCTTTAATGAAAAACTGTTTTTT.

V usage is TRBV24-1 and J usage is TRBJ1-1; D remains ambiguous. Germline V gene lookup returns CDR1 KGHDR and CDR2 SFDVKD. Trimming removed 4 bases from V and 1 base from J, with 6 bases in between. The CDR3 runs 13 residues. The CDR3 DNA follows: TGTGCCACCAGTGAAAGCTGGAACACTGAAGCTTTCTTT. Its protein is CATSESWNTEAFF.

The chain combines TRBV6-2 or TRBV6-3 with TRBJ2-7; the match to TRBD1 covers 7 bases. J gave up 2 bases and V 5 bases, and 6 bases lay outside the gene matches. Germline V gene data show CDR1 as MNHEY and CDR2 as SVGEGT. The CDR3 totals 14 residues. As DNA, the CDR3 is TGTGCCAGCAGTGAGCTGGACAGGACCTACGAGCAGTACTTC. As protein: CASSELDRTYEQYF.

This chain connects TRBV29-1 to TRBJ1-2; tentative D call: TRBD1 (6 bases). Trimming removed 6 bases at V and 4 bases at J, with 15 bases between. The CDR3 is 13 amino acids. CDR1 and CDR2 (germline): SQVTM, ANQGSEA. The CDR3 region has the DNA TGCAGCGTGGCGGACAGACCCGTCTATGGCTACACCTTC. Translation gives CSVADRPVYGYTF.

The genes are TRBV20-1 and TRBJ2-3; D is ambiguous. Trimming took 3 bases from V and 5 from J, leaving 6 bases between them. CDR3 length: 11 amino acids. Germline CDR1 is DFQATT and CDR2 is SNEGSKA (reference sequence). The CDR3 loop reads CSASERDTQYF. In nucleotides, the CDR3 is TGCAGTGCTAGTGAGAGAGATACGCAGTATTTT.

The genes are TRBV25-1 and TRBJ2-3; TRBD1 matches 8 bases. V gave up 7 bases and J gave up 4 bases; unmatched junction bases: 7. CDR1 is MGHDK and CDR2 is SYGVNS in the germline V gene. The CDR3 totals 14 residues. The CDR3 loop is CASTDRGSADTQYF. The DNA for the CDR3 is TGTGCCAGCACCGACAGGGGAAGCGCAGATACGCAGTATTTT.